These T cell receptor beta chains were read from a single sample in a study of CD8+CD57+ T cells in acquired aplastic anemia. TCRdb passed the reads through MiXCR, listing each CDR3 protein once. This table holds 50,000 to 65,000 distinct CDR3 sequences, approximately 50% found once. The sample was sorted CD4+, CD8+, or CD8+CD57+ T cells (not recorded which) from PBMCs. The origin of the receptors is a human donor with aplastic anemia. The CDR3 runs from the conserved cysteine through the conserved F or W. D genes are given only for firm matches. Some rows have no size entry. The others give once, few or many, or a class for an expanded clone.

D | J | V | size | DNA | CDR3
- | TRBJ2-7 | TRBV20-1 | medium-sized | TGCAGTGCTAGAGCCCTGGCGGGTGGGTACGAGCAGTACTTC | CSARALAGGYEQYF
- | TRBJ2-3 | TRBV15 | - | TGTGCCACCAGCACAGGGGGCACAGATACGCAGTATTTT | CATSTGGTDTQYF
TRBD2 | TRBJ2-3 | TRBV13 | many | TGTGCCAGCAGCCCCCGGGGGGACCGCACAGATACGCAGTATTTT | CASSPRGDRTDTQYF
- | TRBJ2-6 | TRBV19 | many | TGTGCCAGTAGTATTATTGGCTCTGGGGCCAACGTCCTGACTTTC | CASSIIGSGANVLTF
- | TRBJ1-2 | TRBV7-8 | - | TGTGCCAGCAGCGACGAAGCCAAGACTTACCTCGGGTATGGCTACACCTTC | CASSDEAKTYLGYGYTF
- | TRBJ1-3 | TRBV10-3 | - | TGTGCCATCAGTGAGTCGAACCCTCGTGGAAACACCATATATTTT | CAISESNPRGNTIYF
- | TRBJ1-2 | TRBV10-1 | once | TGCGCCAGCAGAGTCCCTGGTGGATACTATGGCTACACCTTC | CASRVPGGYYGYTF
- | TRBJ2-1 | TRBV29-1 | - | TGCAGCGTACAGGGAGGCCGTTACAATGAGCAGTTCTTC | CSVQGGRYNEQFF
TRBD1 | TRBJ2-1 | TRBV24-1 | - | TGTGCCACCAGTGGCATACAGGGGGAATCCTACAATGAGCAGTTCTTC | CATSGIQGESYNEQFF
TRBD2 | TRBJ2-1 | TRBV11-1 | - | TGTGCCAGCAGCTTAGGGCGGGAGGCCTACAATGAGCAGTTCTTC | CASSLGREAYNEQFF
- | TRBJ2-3 | TRBV7-8 | - | TGTGCCAGCAGCAAAGGACAGCTCGGACCAGATACGCAGTATTTT | CASSKGQLGPDTQYF
- | TRBJ1-3 | TRBV10-3 | - | TGTGCCATCAGTGAGTATCCCAGCTCTGGAAACACCATATATTTT | CAISEYPSSGNTIYF
- | TRBJ1-2 | TRBV19 | - | TGTGCCAGTAGTCCGCGGGGGGACTATGGCTACACCTTC | CASSPRGDYGYTF
- | TRBJ2-7 | TRBV12-3/TRBV12-4 | once | TGTGCCAGCAGTTTTAATGGTCCGGGAAACGAGCAGTACTTC | CASSFNGPGNEQYF
- | TRBJ2-3 | TRBV10-3 | many | TGTGCCATCGGCCCCTCCTGGCGGGGCTTCACAGATACGCAGTATTTT | CAIGPSWRGFTDTQYF
- | TRBJ2-4 | TRBV15 | many | TGTGCCACCAGCAGAGGGGCGGTAGCCAAAAACATTCAGTACTTC | CATSRGAVAKNIQYF
- | TRBJ1-1 | TRBV15 | medium-sized | TGTGCCATCGGGGGGTTGAACACTGAAGCTTTCTTT | CAIGGLNTEAFF
TRBD1 | TRBJ1-2 | TRBV10-3 | - | TGTGCCATCGGGACAGGGGGTAGCTATGGCTACACCTTC | CAIGTGGSYGYTF
- | TRBJ1-1 | TRBV14 | many | TGTGCCAGCAGCCCGCTGGGGAACACTGAAGCTTTCTTT | CASSPLGNTEAFF
- | TRBJ1-1 | TRBV19 | many | TGTGCCAGTAGTATGGGACCGAACACTGAAGCTTTCTTT | CASSMGPNTEAFF
TRBD1 | TRBJ2-7 | TRBV15 | - | TGTGCCACCAGCAGAGCCGGGACAGGGGCCTACGAGCAGTACTTC | CATSRAGTGAYEQYF
- | TRBJ2-2 | TRBV10-3 | - | TGTGCCATCAGACCTGAAACCCGACTAGTCACCGGGGAGCTGTTTTTT | CAIRPETRLVTGELFF
- | TRBJ1-6 | TRBV6-1 | - | TGTGCCAGCAGGGAAACAGGGAGGCCTTACTTT | CASRETGRPYF
TRBD1 | TRBJ2-2 | TRBV13 | few | TGTGCCAGCAGCTCTCCCGGGACAGCGAACACCGGGGAGCTGTTTTTT | CASSSPGTANTGELFF
TRBD2 | TRBJ2-1 | TRBV10-3 | - | TGTGCCATCAGCGCCGAGGGATTTGGGGCGGGGGATGAGCAGTTCTTC | CAISAEGFGAGDEQFF
- | TRBJ1-6 | TRBV14 | - | TGTGCCAGCAGCCAAGATTGGGAATTGGGCCTCCACTTT | CASSQDWELGLHF
- | TRBJ2-7 | TRBV28 | many | TGTGCCAGCAGTTCTTTCGCCTACGAGCAGTACTTC | CASSSFAYEQYF
- | TRBJ2-6 | TRBV25-1 | - | TGTGCCAGCAGTGAAGAGTGGGCCAACGTCCTGACTTTC | CASSEEWANVLTF
TRBD1 | TRBJ1-2 | TRBV20-1 | once | TGCAGTGCTAGGCAGGGGGCTAAAGGCTACACCTTC | CSARQGAKGYTF
- | TRBJ1-1 | TRBV5-6 | many | TGTGCCAGCAGCGGGTTAGAGGAGTTGAACACTGAAGCTTTCTTT | CASSGLEELNTEAFF
- | TRBJ2-7 | TRBV15 | - | TGTGCCACCAGCAGAGGAGATTGGGCCGACGAAAAGCAGTACTTC | CATSRGDWADEKQYF
- | TRBJ2-3 | TRBV11-2 | - | TGTGCCAGCAGCTTCAGGGGTGGAAGCACAGATACGCAGTATTTT | CASSFRGGSTDTQYF
- | TRBJ1-3 | TRBV9 | - | TGTGCCAGCAGCGTAACTGAGTCTGGAAACACCATATATTTT | CASSVTESGNTIYF
- | TRBJ1-6 | TRBV25-1 | - | TGTGTCAGCAGTGAAAGGGGAAACTATAATTCACCCCTCCACTTT | CVSSERGNYNSPLHF
- | TRBJ1-4 | TRBV20-1 | many | TGCAGTGCTAGAAAGGGGAGGGAAAAACTGTTTTTT | CSARKGREKLFF
TRBD1 | TRBJ1-1 | TRBV9 | many | TGTGCCAGCAGCCCGGACAGGGGGTATTCTGAAGCTTTCTTT | CASSPDRGYSEAFF
TRBD2 | TRBJ2-1 | TRBV7-3 | many | TGTGCCAGCAGCTTTCTAGCGGGGGTATACAATGAGCAGTTCTTC | CASSFLAGVYNEQFF
TRBD1 | TRBJ1-2 | TRBV13 | many | TGTGCCAGCAGCTCACGGGACAGGGGCTTGGACTATGGCTACACCTTC | CASSSRDRGLDYGYTF
TRBD1 | TRBJ1-2 | TRBV5-6 | - | TGTGCCAGTAGTAACAGGGGGCGCGGCTATGGCTACACCTTC | CASSNRGRGYGYTF
- | TRBJ1-5 | TRBV19 | - | TGTGCCAGTAGTAAACCGGGAAGGGGAGATCAGCCCCAGCATTTT | CASSKPGRGDQPQHF
- | TRBJ1-2 | TRBV19 | - | TGTGCCAGTAGTATAGATCTAGGACAGAACTATGGCTACACCTTC | CASSIDLGQNYGYTF
- | TRBJ2-6 | TRBV25-1 | - | TGTGCCAGCAGAAGAGGGTTCTACTCTGGGGCCAACGTCCTGACTTTC | CASRRGFYSGANVLTF
- | TRBJ2-5 | TRBV25-1 | - | TGTGCCACCACGGATCCGCCGGAGACCCAGTACTTC | CATTDPPETQYF
- | TRBJ1-6 | TRBV20-1 | medium-sized | TGCAGTGCTAGTGATAATTCACCCCTCCACTTT | CSASDNSPLHF
TRBD2 | TRBJ2-5 | TRBV10-2 | - | TGCGCCAGCAGGACTAGCGAGGGGTCGTTGGAGACCCAGTACTTC | CASRTSEGSLETQYF
- | TRBJ2-1 | TRBV2 | - | TGTGCCAGCACGGAGGAGCGGACATACAATGAGCAGTTCTTC | CASTEERTYNEQFF
- | TRBJ1-5 | TRBV24-1 | - | TGTGCCGCCAGTGACCGGGACTCCAATCAGCCCCAGCATTTT | CAASDRDSNQPQHF
- | TRBJ1-1 | TRBV29-1 | - | TGCAGCGTTGAGGTCCAGGGGCAGCTGAACAATGAAGCTTTCTTT | CSVEVQGQLNNEAFF
TRBD2 | TRBJ2-5 | TRBV7-8 | - | TGTGCCAGCAGCTTAAGCGGGGAAGAGACCCAGTACTTC | CASSLSGEETQYF
- | TRBJ2-7 | TRBV19 | - | TGTGCCAGTAGTATAGGCCTCAAGGGCTACGAGCAGTACTTC | CASSIGLKGYEQYF
TRBD1 | TRBJ1-1 | TRBV6-1 | - | TGTGCCACGAACAGGGGGAACACTGAAGCTTTCTTT | CATNRGNTEAFF
- | TRBJ2-1 | TRBV7-9 | many | TGTGCCAGCAGCCCACGGGTCGACAATGAGCAGTTCTTC | CASSPRVDNEQFF
TRBD1 | TRBJ2-2 | TRBV14 | - | TGTGCCAGCAGCCAAGGGGACAGGGTAACTGGGGAGCTGTTTTTT | CASSQGDRVTGELFF
- | TRBJ1-1 | TRBV27 | many | TGTGCCAGCAGTTTGGTCAAGTGGACTGAAGCTTTCTTT | CASSLVKWTEAFF
- | TRBJ2-3 | TRBV11-1 | - | TGTGCCAGCAGCTTTAACCGGGGGTCTAGCACAGATACGCAGTATTTT | CASSFNRGSSTDTQYF
- | TRBJ1-2 | TRBV10-2 | medium-sized | TGCGCCAGCAGTGAGTCGGGGGCAGGGGTCCGCTATGGCTACACCTTC | CASSESGAGVRYGYTF
- | TRBJ1-1 | TRBV19 | few | TGTGCCAGTAGGGAACAGGGCTCTGGGGAAGCTTTCTTT | CASREQGSGEAFF